The rows below give T cell receptor beta chains drawn from one sample of a study of cytomegalovirus exposure and HLA in healthy donors. Assay: immunoSEQ multiplex PCR; the TCRdb copy retains only in-frame clones and omits some. The sample holds about 150,000 clones; over 70% are singletons and the top ten take about 5.6%. Sequences were obtained from PBMCs. Receptors originate from a man younger than 40 in good health and CMV-seropositive. Both conserved end residues are part of each CDR3. D genes are given only for firm matches. Clone size is stated in some rows and not others, as once, few, many or a class when expanded.

J: TRBJ2-7
D: TRBD2
V: TRBV18
size: once
CDR3: CASSPSLAALTYEQYF
DNA: TGTGCCAGCTCGCCAAGTCTAGCGGCTCTAACCTACGAGCAGTACTTC

J: TRBJ1-1
D: .
V: TRBV28
size: once
CDR3: CASSWGEGNTEAFF
DNA: TGTGCCAGCAGTTGGGGGGAGGGAAACACTGAAGCTTTCTTT

J: TRBJ2-3
D: TRBD2
V: TRBV15
size: .
CDR3: CAVNSGVTDTQYF
DNA: TGTGCCGTTAACAGCGGGGTCACAGATACGCAGTATTTT

J: TRBJ2-2
D: .
V: TRBV6-5
size: .
CDR3: CASSPRASRTGELFF
DNA: TGTGCCAGCAGTCCCCGAGCTAGTAGAACCGGGGAGCTGTTTTTT

J: TRBJ1-4
D: .
V: TRBV18
size: .
CDR3: CASSPSGLPNEKLFF
DNA: TGTGCCAGCTCCCCTTCGGGGTTACCAAATGAAAAACTGTTTTTT

J: TRBJ2-3
D: TRBD2
V: TRBV4-1
size: .
CDR3: CASSQETRGGAPDTQYF
DNA: TGCGCCAGCAGCCAAGAGACGCGGGGGGGCGCGCCAGATACGCAGTATTTT

J: TRBJ2-7
D: .
V: TRBV19
size: .
CDR3: CASSVISGFLYEQYF
DNA: TGTGCCAGTAGTGTAATTAGTGGTTTTCTCTACGAGCAGTACTTC

J: TRBJ1-1
D: .
V: TRBV29-1
size: .
CDR3: CSVARQVTEAFF
DNA: TGCAGCGTTGCACGACAAGTCACTGAAGCTTTCTTT

J: TRBJ1-5
D: TRBD1
V: TRBV28
size: .
CDR3: CASSLGGGGNQPQHF
DNA: TGTGCCAGCAGCCTCGGAGGGGGCGGCAATCAGCCCCAGCATTTT

J: TRBJ2-3
D: .
V: TRBV6-5
size: .
CDR3: CASTPGGALTDTQYF
DNA: TGTGCCAGCACCCCGGGTGGGGCCCTCACAGATACGCAGTATTTT

J: TRBJ1-6
D: .
V: TRBV6-6
size: once
CDR3: CASSYSTQLSNSPLHF
DNA: TGTGCCAGCAGTTACTCTACACAGCTTTCAAATTCACCCCTCCACTTT

J: TRBJ2-7
D: .
V: TRBV10-2
size: .
CDR3: CASSEARPGYEQYF
DNA: TGCGCCAGCAGTGAGGCCAGGCCCGGCTACGAGCAGTACTTC

J: TRBJ2-3
D: TRBD1
V: TRBV7-2
size: .
CDR3: CASSSHRGYSTDTQYF
DNA: TGTGCCAGCAGCTCTCACAGGGGCTATTCCACAGATACGCAGTATTTT

J: TRBJ1-3
D: TRBD1
V: TRBV10-1
size: .
CDR3: CASSQTVHRDRVGNTIYF
DNA: TGCGCCAGCAGTCAGACAGTCCACCGGGACAGGGTTGGAAACACCATATATTTT

J: TRBJ2-7
D: .
V: TRBV4-1
size: .
CDR3: CASSQVSLAGRSYEQYF
DNA: TGCGCCAGCAGCCAAGTCTCCTTGGCAGGCCGATCCTACGAGCAGTACTTC

J: TRBJ1-2
D: TRBD1
V: TRBV6-5
size: .
CDR3: CASSLRTGDYGYTF
DNA: TGTGCCAGCAGTTTAAGGACAGGGGACTATGGCTACACCTTC

J: TRBJ1-5
D: .
V: TRBV27
size: .
CDR3: CASSSRRQAQPQHF
DNA: TGTGCCAGCAGTTCGCGTCGACAGGCCCAGCCCCAGCATTTT

J: TRBJ1-3
D: TRBD1
V: TRBV6-6
size: once
CDR3: CASSRQGQAKDIPIYF
DNA: TGTGCCAGCAGTCGTCAGGGACAGGCAAAAGATATCCCCATATATTTT

J: TRBJ2-2
D: TRBD2
V: TRBV7-2
size: .
CDR3: CASSTRLAGGPDGELFF
DNA: TGTGCCAGCAGCACCCGACTAGCGGGGGGGCCGGACGGGGAGCTGTTTTTT

J: TRBJ2-2
D: TRBD1
V: TRBV5-6
size: .
CDR3: CASSTGTGGAWDTGELFF
DNA: TGTGCCAGCAGCACCGGGACAGGGGGCGCCTGGGACACCGGGGAGCTGTTTTTT

J: TRBJ2-2
D: .
V: TRBV19
size: .
CDR3: CASSTKSAGELFF
DNA: TGTGCCAGTAGTACGAAGAGTGCCGGGGAGCTGTTTTTT

J: TRBJ2-2
D: .
V: TRBV6-4
size: .
CDR3: CASSAGGATGELFF
DNA: TGTGCCAGCAGTGCTGGGGGCGCGACCGGGGAGCTGTTTTTT

J: TRBJ2-2
D: .
V: TRBV28
size: few
CDR3: CAIERGPRAGELFF
DNA: TGTGCCATCGAACGGGGTCCTCGGGCCGGGGAGCTGTTTTTT

J: TRBJ2-1
D: TRBD2
V: TRBV19
size: .
CDR3: CASSGSGRGMRNEQFF
DNA: TGTGCCAGTAGTGGCAGCGGGAGAGGTATGAGGAATGAGCAGTTCTTC

J: TRBJ2-1
D: TRBD1
V: TRBV29-1
size: .
CDR3: CSVGDRENEFF
DNA: TGCAGCGTTGGGGACAGGGAAAATGAGTTCTTC

J: TRBJ2-3
D: .
V: TRBV11-3
size: once
CDR3: CASSLGEGTDTQYF
DNA: TGTGCCAGCAGCTTGGGAGAGGGTACAGATACGCAGTATTTT

J: TRBJ2-1
D: .
V: TRBV15
size: .
CDR3: CATRPEGYGAYNEQFF
DNA: TGTGCCACCAGGCCAGAGGGTTACGGGGCCTACAATGAGCAGTTCTTC

J: TRBJ2-7
D: .
V: TRBV23-1
size: .
CDR3: CASSQSGIAGQVSPSYEQYF
DNA: TGCGCCAGCAGTCAATCGGGCATTGCGGGGCAGGTCTCCCCCTCCTACGAGCAGTACTTC

J: TRBJ1-4
D: TRBD1
V: TRBV10-3
size: .
CDR3: CAISESGQGPGKLFF
DNA: TGTGCCATCAGTGAGTCGGGACAGGGTCCCGGAAAACTGTTTTTT

J: TRBJ1-2
D: .
V: TRBV6-5
size: .
CDR3: CASSFNNGYTF
DNA: TGTGCCAGCAGTTTTAACAATGGCTACACCTTC

J: TRBJ2-5
D: TRBD2
V: TRBV2
size: .
CDR3: CASGVGSGLAGTQYF
DNA: TGTGCCAGCGGTGTGGGGAGCGGGCTAGCGGGGACCCAGTACTTC

J: TRBJ1-5
D: .
V: TRBV21-1
size: .
CDR3: CASSKGRQGRQPQHF
DNA: TGTGCCAGCAGCAAAGGAAGGCAGGGGCGGCAGCCCCAGCATTTT

J: TRBJ1-5
D: .
V: TRBV30
size: .
CDR3: CAWTPGLSNQPQHF
DNA: TGTGCCTGGACCCCGGGACTCTCTAATCAGCCCCAGCATTTT

J: TRBJ2-3
D: TRBD2
V: TRBV5-1
size: .
CDR3: CASSGLPPSGRADTQYF
DNA: TGCGCCAGCAGCGGCCTCCCCCCCAGCGGGAGGGCAGATACGCAGTATTTT

J: TRBJ1-3
D: .
V: TRBV18
size: .
CDR3: CASSSGADSGNTIYF
DNA: TGTGCCAGCTCCTCGGGTGCGGACTCTGGAAACACCATATATTTT

J: TRBJ2-3
D: TRBD1
V: TRBV6-5
size: .
CDR3: CASSTGTGGDTQYF
DNA: TGTGCCAGCAGCACCGGGACAGGTGGAGATACGCAGTATTTT

J: TRBJ1-5
D: .
V: TRBV19
size: few
CDR3: CASSTNRIYSNQPQHF
DNA: TGTGCCAGTAGTACGAACAGGATTTATAGCAATCAGCCCCAGCATTTT

J: TRBJ1-5
D: TRBD1
V: TRBV4-3
size: .
CDR3: CASSPRQGSNQPQHF
DNA: TGCGCCAGCAGCCCTAGACAGGGGAGCAATCAGCCCCAGCATTTT

J: TRBJ1-5
D: TRBD1
V: TRBV6-5
size: .
CDR3: CASRGQGYQPQHF
DNA: TGTGCCAGCAGAGGACAGGGGTATCAGCCCCAGCATTTT

J: TRBJ1-4
D: TRBD1
V: TRBV27
size: few
CDR3: CASSTKQGANEKLFF
DNA: TGTGCCAGCAGTACCAAACAGGGGGCGAATGAAAAACTGTTTTTT

J: TRBJ1-5
D: .
V: TRBV19
size: .
CDR3: CASSLRGDQPQHF
DNA: TGTGCCAGTAGTCTTCGGGGGGATCAGCCCCAGCATTTT

J: TRBJ1-3
D: TRBD1
V: TRBV5-1
size: .
CDR3: CASSPGTAGNTIYF
DNA: TGCGCCAGCAGCCCCGGGACAGCTGGAAACACCATATATTTT

J: TRBJ2-1
D: TRBD1
V: TRBV6-1
size: .
CDR3: CASSVQGTNNEQFF
DNA: TGTGCCAGCAGTGTACAGGGGACCAACAATGAGCAGTTCTTC

J: TRBJ2-7
D: TRBD2
V: TRBV19
size: .
CDR3: CASSTASGSSYEQYF
DNA: TGTGCCAGTAGTACAGCTAGCGGGAGCTCCTACGAGCAGTACTTC

J: TRBJ2-7
D: .
V: TRBV6-5
size: few
CDR3: CASSLQGPKADEQYF
DNA: TGTGCCAGCAGTTTACAGGGTCCGAAGGCCGACGAGCAGTACTTC

J: TRBJ2-7
D: .
V: TRBV27
size: .
CDR3: CASSLSAGAGVEQYF
DNA: TGTGCCAGCAGTTTATCAGCAGGGGCGGGGGTCGAGCAGTACTTC

J: TRBJ2-7
D: TRBD1
V: TRBV29-1
size: few
CDR3: CSVRDRDEQYF
DNA: TGCAGCGTCCGGGACAGGGACGAGCAGTACTTC

J: TRBJ2-7
D: .
V: TRBV19
size: .
CDR3: CASSNLLTTLYYEQYF
DNA: TGTGCCAGTAGCAATCTACTGACAACCCTTTACTACGAGCAGTACTTC

J: TRBJ2-7
D: .
V: TRBV5-1
size: .
CDR3: CASQRGTGITYEQYF
DNA: TGCGCCAGCCAAAGGGGGACCGGGATAACCTACGAGCAGTACTTC

J: TRBJ2-5
D: .
V: TRBV21-1
size: .
CDR3: CASSLRLAGVSETQYF
DNA: TGTGCCAGCAGCTTACGACTAGCGGGAGTAAGCGAGACCCAGTACTTC

J: TRBJ2-5
D: .
V: TRBV16
size: .
CDR3: CASSQSLGQAQETQYF
DNA: TGTGCCAGCAGCCAATCGCTGGGGCAGGCACAAGAGACCCAGTACTTC